The next 5 T cell receptor beta chains were all read from a single sample in a study of identifying expanded T cells in peripheral blood. The assay was immunoSEQ multiplex PCR, and TCRdb's table has in-frame clones only and misses some. The sample includes tens of thousands of clones, about 91% seen only once; the top ten take roughly 4%. The sequencing input was blood. The receptors were gathered from a person aged 18 to 75 in good health.

V usage is TRBV27 and J usage is TRBJ1-5; no clear D. Germline CDR1 reads MNHEY; CDR2 reads SMNVEV (reference sequence). The CDR3 totals 14 residues. With 6 bases removed from V and 1 base from J, the gap between germline ends came to 10 bases. The CDR3 is CASRPATSNQPQHF. The CDR3 DNA sequence: TGTGCCAGCAGACCCGCGACCAGCAATCAGCCCCAGCATTTT.

The chain employs TRBV6-6 and TRBJ2-4; 11 nucleotides agree with TRBD2. V shed 4 bases and J 15 bases; nucleotides not matched to a gene: 14. Germline lookup yields CDR1 MNHNY and CDR2 SVGAGI (reference sequence). The CDR3 loop spans 15 amino acids. DNA of the CDR3: TGTGCCAGCAGTTCGTCCGGGACTAGCGGCCCCCCGCGGTACTTC. It specifies CASSSSGTSGPPRYF.

This clone was seen a few times. V is TRBV6-4 and J is TRBJ2-2; D is perhaps TRBD2 (5 bases). CDR1 is MRHNA, CDR2 SNTAGT, per germline. This CDR3 spans 14 amino acids. With 6 bases removed from V and 1 base from J, the gap between germline ends came to 9 bases. In DNA, the CDR3 is TGTGCCAGCAGGCACGGGGAGAACACCGGGGAGCTGTTTTTT. The encoded protein is CASRHGENTGELFF.

This clone came up a few times. The chain employs TRBV9 and TRBJ2-5; a possible D gene is TRBD1 (6 bases). Trimming took off 0 bases at V and 2 bases at J, with 11 bases between the two ends. The CDR3 covers 15 residues. The germline CDR1 and CDR2 sequences are SGDLS and YYNGEE. The CDR3 loop reads CASSVARGGQETQYF. The CDR3 region has the DNA TGTGCCAGCAGCGTAGCTAGAGGGGGTCAAGAGACCCAGTACTTC.

The J gene is TRBJ2-5, the V gene TRBV4-2; D is perhaps TRBD2 (6 bases). The CDR3 runs to 16 residues. CDR1 and CDR2 (germline): LGHNA, YNFKEQ. V dropped 1 base and J dropped 6 bases, with 18 bases sitting between them. The CDR3, as DNA: TGTGCCAGCAGCCAAGTTCGGGGAGGAGGAAGTCAGACCCAGTACTTC. This codes for CASSQVRGGGSQTQYF.